The TCR beta chain described here comes from a study of PD-1 blockade in classical Hodgkin lymphoma. V was cut by 2 bases and J by 1 base, with 12 bases left in between. The germline V gene has CDR1 MNHEY and CDR2 SVGAGI. CDR3 length: 15 residues. Some clones are missing from TCRdb's copy, which holds only in-frame ones; the method was immunoSEQ multiplex PCR. The top ten clones hold just under 20% of a sample with about 110,000 clones, 80% to 90% of them seen once. Every patient was affected by relapse after autologous stem cell transplantation, while exposure to brentuximab vedotin was not uniform.

The chain employs TRBV6-5 and TRBJ2-7, with a weak D call TRBD2 (5 bases). The sequence derives from a human donor with classical Hodgkin lymphoma. The material sequenced was peripheral blood mononuclear cells (PBMCs), taken before the second cycle of nivolumab. DNA of the CDR3: TGTGCCAGCAGTTACCTAGCCACCGGTTCCTACGAGCAGTACTTC. As protein: CASSYLATGSYEQYF.